Shown below are 6 T cell receptor beta chains from a single sample sequenced in a study of blood T cell repertoires in COVID-19. Only in-frame clones appear in the TCRdb table, and some are missing; sequencing was by immunoSEQ multiplex PCR. The table includes 130,000 to 150,000 clones, around four fifths detected once. Sample: peripheral blood. These receptors all stem from a woman in her thirties or forties with active or convalescent COVID-19.

The chain employs TRBV19 and TRBJ1-2; D may be TRBD1 (5 bases). The CDR3 has 14 residues. Germline lookup yields CDR1 LNHDA and CDR2 SQIVND (reference sequence). V lost 8 bases, J lost 5 bases, and 18 bases lay in between. CDR3 in DNA: TGTGCCAGTCACCCGGGGGATTCGGGGTATGGCTACACCTTC. Its protein is CASHPGDSGYGYTF.

The J gene is TRBJ2-5, the V gene TRBV7-9, with 7 bases fitting TRBD1. V shed 2 bases, J shed 5 bases, and the junction held 2 bases outside the gene matches. The CDR3 sequence is 13 residues long. The germline V gene encodes CDR1 SEHNR and CDR2 FQNEAQ (reference sequence). The CDR3 DNA sequence: TGTGCCAGCAGCTTAACAGGGGTTGAGACCCAGTACTTC. Its protein is CASSLTGVETQYF. The full variable domain, with the rest looked up from reference TRBV7-9 and TRBJ2-5, is DTGVSQNPRHKITKRGQNVTFRCDPISEHNRLYWYRQTLGQGPEFLTYFQNEAQLEKSRLLSDRFSAERPKGSFSTLEIQRTEQGDSAMYLCASSLTGVETQYFGPGTRLLVL.

The chain is built from TRBV19 and TRBJ2-2; 7 bases are shared with TRBD1. The J segment lost 3 bases and the V segment lost 7 bases, leaving 5 bases of the junction unmatched. CDR3 length equals 14 residues. Germline assignment: CDR1 LNHDA and CDR2 SQIVND (reference sequence). Here the CDR3 DNA reads TGTGCCAGTACCCGGGACAGATACACCGGGGAGCTGTTTTTT. It is translated as CASTRDRYTGELFF.

The rearrangement links TRBV19 to TRBJ2-7; the D gene is possibly TRBD1 (6 bases). V dropped 6 bases and J dropped 6 bases, with 18 bases sitting between them. Germline V lookup: CDR1 LNHDA, CDR2 SQIVND (reference sequence). CDR3 size: 14 residues. CDR3 sequence (DNA): TGTGCCAGTAGACATCAACAGGGACCAGGCGAGCAGTACTTC. Residues: CASRHQQGPGEQYF.

The chain uses TRBV15 and TRBJ1-1; 10 bases are a match to TRBD1. The V segment lost 3 bases and the J segment 1 base; nucleotides outside the gene matches: 2. The CDR3 length is 15 residues. Looked up from germline, CDR1 is LNHNV and CDR2 is YYDKDF (reference sequence). The CDR3 sequence: CATSRDRGANTEAFF. Here the CDR3 DNA reads TGTGCCACCAGCAGGGACAGGGGGGCGAACACTGAAGCTTTCTTT. The complete variable domain, with remaining parts taken from reference TRBV15 and TRBJ1-1, reads DAMVIQNPRYQVTQFGKPVTLSCSQTLNHNVMYWYQQKSSQAPKLLFHYYDKDFNNEADTPDNFQSRRPNTSFCFLDIRSPGLGDTAMYLCATSRDRGANTEAFFGQGTRLTVV.

V gene TRBV18 combines with J gene TRBJ2-1; 10 nucleotides line up with TRBD2. CDR1 and CDR2 (germline): KGHSH, LQKENI. This CDR3 region has 15 residues. With V trimmed by 3 bases and J by 11 bases, 10 bases remained unmatched. DNA of the CDR3: TGTGCCAGCTCACCGACTGGTCGAGCGGGAGGGCAGCAGTTCTTC. It specifies CASSPTGRAGGQQFF. Filled out from reference TRBV18 and TRBJ2-1, the complete variable domain reads NAGVMQNPRHLVRRRGQEARLRCSPMKGHSHVYWYRQLPEEGLKFMVYLQKENIIDESGMPKERFSAEFPKEGPSILRIQQVVRGDSAAYFCASSPTGRAGGQQFFGPGTRLTVL.